Sequencing of this T cell receptor (beta chain) was carried out in a study of T cells in Graves' hyperthyroidism and ophthalmopathy. Germline loops: CDR1 SGHAT, CDR2 FQNNGV. CDR3 length: 18 amino acids. The J segment lost 2 bases and the V segment lost 1 base, leaving 11 bases of the junction unmatched. This clonotype appeared many times. Its specificity is unknown. The study defined stable Graves' hyperthyroidism as no ophthalmopathy progression within 18 months. Using RNA transcripts as the source, TCR beta CDR3 regions were amplified. With the HTBI primer set, the TCR CDR3 went through a first round of RT-PCR. A single record per CDR3 protein comes from TCRdb applying MiXCR to the multiplex PCR reads. The table lists a few hundred thousand distinct CDR3 sequences, 20% to 30% of them singletons. The study's findings and limits: For ophthalmopathy, model prediction preceded onset by a median roughly 6.2 months. Appearing also in blood were most of the thyroid clonotypes expanded above 0.001.

This sequence was found in a man over 45 with Graves' hyperthyroidism. The chain recombines TRBV11-2 with TRBJ2-7; TRBD1 matches at 10 bases. Sequenced material: blood. The CDR3 region has the DNA TGTGCCAGCAGCTTAGCCCTCTTTGCCGGGACAGGGGCCTACGAGCAGTACTTC. Protein sequence: CASSLALFAGTGAYEQYF.